This record covers a single TCR beta chain. The entry originates in a study of T cell changes during pregnancy in multiple sclerosis. CDR3 length: 14 amino acids. V was trimmed by 2 bases and J by 5 bases, leaving 12 bases between them. Germline loops: CDR1 MGHRA, CDR2 YSYEKL. TCRdb's table, derived via immunoSEQ multiplex PCR, lists solely in-frame clones and lacks some. The sample lists fewer than 65,000 clones; roughly nine tenths were seen once. The sequence came from a female donor with multiple sclerosis, enrolled in a pregnancy study. The chain carries TRBV4-1 and TRBJ1-2, with D unclear. The source was CD4+ T cells from peripheral blood mononuclear cells, collected in the first trimester of pregnancy. CDR3 DNA: TGCGCCAGCAGCCAACTCCTTCCGGGATATGGCTACACCTTC. Translated, it gives CASSQLLPGYGYTF.